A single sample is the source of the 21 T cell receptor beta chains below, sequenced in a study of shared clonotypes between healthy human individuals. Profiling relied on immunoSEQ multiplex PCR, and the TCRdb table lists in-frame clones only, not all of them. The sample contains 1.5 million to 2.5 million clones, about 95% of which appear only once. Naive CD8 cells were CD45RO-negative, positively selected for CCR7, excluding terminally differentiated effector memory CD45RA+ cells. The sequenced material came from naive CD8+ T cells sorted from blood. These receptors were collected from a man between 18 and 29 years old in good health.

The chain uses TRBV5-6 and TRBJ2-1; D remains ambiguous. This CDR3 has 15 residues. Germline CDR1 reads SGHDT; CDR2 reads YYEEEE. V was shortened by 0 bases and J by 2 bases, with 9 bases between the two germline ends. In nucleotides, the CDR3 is TGTGCCAGCAGCTTGGCCAGGCTAGCCTACAATGAGCAGTTCTTC. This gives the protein CASSLARLAYNEQFF.

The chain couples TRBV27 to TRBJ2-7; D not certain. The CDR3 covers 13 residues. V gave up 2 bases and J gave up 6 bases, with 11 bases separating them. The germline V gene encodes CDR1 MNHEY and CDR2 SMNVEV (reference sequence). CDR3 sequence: CASSLGLSGEQYF. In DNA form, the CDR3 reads TGTGCCAGCAGTTTAGGGCTATCCGGCGAGCAGTACTTC.

As DNA, the CDR3 is TGTGCCATGCGGACCTTAGGGGACAGGGGTTACGAGCAGTACTTC. It yields the protein CAMRTLGDRGYEQYF. This chain links TRBV10-3 with TRBJ2-7; 10 nucleotides align to TRBD1. CDR1 and CDR2 (germline): ENHRY, SYGVKD. There are 15 residues in the CDR3. Trimming cost V 9 bases and J 4 bases; bases outside gene matches: 12.

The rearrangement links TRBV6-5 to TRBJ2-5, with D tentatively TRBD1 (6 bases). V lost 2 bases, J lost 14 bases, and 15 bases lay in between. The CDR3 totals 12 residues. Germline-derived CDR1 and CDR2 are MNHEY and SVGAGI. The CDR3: CASSYIQGLQYF. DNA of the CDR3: TGTGCCAGCAGTTACATTCAGGGGCTGCAATACTTC.

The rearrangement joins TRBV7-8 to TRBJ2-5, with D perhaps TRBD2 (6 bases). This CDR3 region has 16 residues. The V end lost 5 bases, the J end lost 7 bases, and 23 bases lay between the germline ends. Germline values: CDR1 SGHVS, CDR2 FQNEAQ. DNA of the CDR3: TGTGCCAGCAGCCGGACTCCCGGGACTGGACATGGGACCCAGTACTTC. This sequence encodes CASSRTPGTGHGTQYF.

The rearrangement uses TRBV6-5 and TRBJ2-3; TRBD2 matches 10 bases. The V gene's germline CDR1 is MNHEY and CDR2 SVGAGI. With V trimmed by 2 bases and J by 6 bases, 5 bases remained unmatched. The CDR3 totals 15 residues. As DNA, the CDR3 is TGTGCCAGCAGTTACGAGAGCGGGGGGGTTGATACGCAGTATTTT. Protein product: CASSYESGGVDTQYF.

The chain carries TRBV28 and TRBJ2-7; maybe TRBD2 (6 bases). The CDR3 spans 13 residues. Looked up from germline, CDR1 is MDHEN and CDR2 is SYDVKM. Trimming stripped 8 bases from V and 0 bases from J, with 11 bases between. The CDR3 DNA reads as TGTGCCAGCGGGGCGGGGATCTCCTACGAGCAGTACTTC. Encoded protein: CASGAGISYEQYF.

CDR3 sequence reads: CASSQEEGEETQYF. CDR3 DNA: TGCGCCAGCAGCCAAGAGGAGGGAGAAGAGACCCAGTACTTC. The chain joins TRBV4-1 to TRBJ2-5; tentative D call: TRBD2 (6 bases). This CDR3 contains 14 residues. Trimming took off 0 bases at V and 3 bases at J, with 8 bases between the two ends. CDR1 is MGHRA and CDR2 is YSYEKL in the germline V gene.

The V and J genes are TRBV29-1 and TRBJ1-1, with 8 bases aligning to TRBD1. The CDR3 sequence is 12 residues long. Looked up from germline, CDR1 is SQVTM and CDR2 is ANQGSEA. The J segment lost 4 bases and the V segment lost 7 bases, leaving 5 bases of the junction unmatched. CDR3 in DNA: TGCAGCGCGTTACAGGGGGGCACTGAAGCTTTCTTT. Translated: CSALQGGTEAFF.

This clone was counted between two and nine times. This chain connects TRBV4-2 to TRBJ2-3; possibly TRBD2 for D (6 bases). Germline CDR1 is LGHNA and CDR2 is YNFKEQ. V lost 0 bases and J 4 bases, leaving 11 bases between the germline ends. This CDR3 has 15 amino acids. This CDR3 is CASSQDWEEADTQYF. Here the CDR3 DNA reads TGTGCCAGCAGCCAAGATTGGGAGGAGGCAGATACGCAGTATTTT.

The CDR3 bases are TGTGCCACCTCTAGCGGGAGATACTACGAGCAGTACTTC. Translating it yields CATSSGRYYEQYF. V usage is TRBV27 and J usage is TRBJ2-7, with 10 positions matching TRBD2. With V trimmed by 10 bases and J by 3 bases, 6 bases remained unmatched. The CDR3 spans 13 residues. Germline V lookup: CDR1 MNHEY, CDR2 SMNVEV (reference sequence).

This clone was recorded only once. CDR3: CASSQRSSYNSPLHF. DNA for the CDR3: TGTGCCAGCAGTCAGCGGAGCTCCTATAATTCACCCCTCCACTTT. The rearrangement links TRBV25-1 to TRBJ1-6; D unresolved. The germline V gene has CDR1 MGHDK and CDR2 SYGVNS. The CDR3 covers 15 residues. Trimming removed 5 bases from V and 0 bases from J, with 8 bases in between.

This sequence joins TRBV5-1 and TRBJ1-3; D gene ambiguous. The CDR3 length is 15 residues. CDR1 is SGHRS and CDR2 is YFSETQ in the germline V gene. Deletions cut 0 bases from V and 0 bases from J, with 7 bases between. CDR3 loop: CASSLDLNSGNTIYF. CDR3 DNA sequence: TGCGCCAGCAGCTTGGATCTAAACTCTGGAAACACCATATATTTT.

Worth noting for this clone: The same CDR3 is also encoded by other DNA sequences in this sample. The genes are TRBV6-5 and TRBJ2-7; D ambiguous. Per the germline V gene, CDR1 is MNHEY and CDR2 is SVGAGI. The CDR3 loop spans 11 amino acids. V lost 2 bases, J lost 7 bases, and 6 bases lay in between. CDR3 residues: CASSYGVEQYF. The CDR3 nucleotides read TGTGCCAGCAGTTACGGTGTGGAGCAGTACTTC.

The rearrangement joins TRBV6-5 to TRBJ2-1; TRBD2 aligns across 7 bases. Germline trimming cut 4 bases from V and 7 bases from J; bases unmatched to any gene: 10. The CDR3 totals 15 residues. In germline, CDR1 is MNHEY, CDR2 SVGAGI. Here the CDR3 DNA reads TGTGCCAGCAGTTCGTGGGAGGGACCCACAAATGAGCAGTTCTTC. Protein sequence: CASSSWEGPTNEQFF.

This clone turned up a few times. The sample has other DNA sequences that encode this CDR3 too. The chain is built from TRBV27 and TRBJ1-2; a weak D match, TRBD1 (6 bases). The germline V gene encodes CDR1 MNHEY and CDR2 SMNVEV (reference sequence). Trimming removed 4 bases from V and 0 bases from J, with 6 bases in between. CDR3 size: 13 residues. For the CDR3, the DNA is TGTGCCAGCAGTTGGACAGCTAACTATGGCTACACCTTC. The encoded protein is CASSWTANYGYTF.

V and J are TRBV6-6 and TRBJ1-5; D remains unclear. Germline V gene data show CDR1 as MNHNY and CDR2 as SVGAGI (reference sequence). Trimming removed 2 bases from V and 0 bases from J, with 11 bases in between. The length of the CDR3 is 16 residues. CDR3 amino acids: CASSYDHTYSNQPQHF. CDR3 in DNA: TGTGCCAGCAGTTACGACCACACATATAGCAATCAGCCCCAGCATTTT.

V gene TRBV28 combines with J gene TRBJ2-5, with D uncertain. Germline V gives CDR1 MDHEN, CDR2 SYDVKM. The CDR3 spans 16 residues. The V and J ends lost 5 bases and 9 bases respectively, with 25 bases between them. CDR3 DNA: TGTGCCAGCAGTCCACCGACGCGTCGCAAGGTCGAGGCCCAGTACTTC. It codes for CASSPPTRRKVEAQYF.

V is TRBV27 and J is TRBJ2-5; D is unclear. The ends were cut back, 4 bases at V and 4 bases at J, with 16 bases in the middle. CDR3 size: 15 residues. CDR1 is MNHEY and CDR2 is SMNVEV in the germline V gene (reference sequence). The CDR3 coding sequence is TGTGCCAGCAGTTACGATGGAGCCTATGGAGAGACCCAGTACTTC. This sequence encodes CASSYDGAYGETQYF.

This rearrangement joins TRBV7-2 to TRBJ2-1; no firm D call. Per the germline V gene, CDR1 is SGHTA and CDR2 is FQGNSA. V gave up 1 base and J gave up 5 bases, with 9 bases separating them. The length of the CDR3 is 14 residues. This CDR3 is CASSLVAGHNEQFF. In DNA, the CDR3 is TGTGCCAGCAGCTTAGTAGCAGGTCACAATGAGCAGTTCTTC.

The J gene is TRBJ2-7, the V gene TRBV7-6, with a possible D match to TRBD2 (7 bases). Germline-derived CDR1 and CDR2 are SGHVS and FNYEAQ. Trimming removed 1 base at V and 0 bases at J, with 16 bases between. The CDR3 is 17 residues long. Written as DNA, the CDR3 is TGTGCCAGCAGCTTAGAGGGGGGGGACCTCCTCTCCTACGAGCAGTACTTC. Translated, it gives CASSLEGGDLLSYEQYF.